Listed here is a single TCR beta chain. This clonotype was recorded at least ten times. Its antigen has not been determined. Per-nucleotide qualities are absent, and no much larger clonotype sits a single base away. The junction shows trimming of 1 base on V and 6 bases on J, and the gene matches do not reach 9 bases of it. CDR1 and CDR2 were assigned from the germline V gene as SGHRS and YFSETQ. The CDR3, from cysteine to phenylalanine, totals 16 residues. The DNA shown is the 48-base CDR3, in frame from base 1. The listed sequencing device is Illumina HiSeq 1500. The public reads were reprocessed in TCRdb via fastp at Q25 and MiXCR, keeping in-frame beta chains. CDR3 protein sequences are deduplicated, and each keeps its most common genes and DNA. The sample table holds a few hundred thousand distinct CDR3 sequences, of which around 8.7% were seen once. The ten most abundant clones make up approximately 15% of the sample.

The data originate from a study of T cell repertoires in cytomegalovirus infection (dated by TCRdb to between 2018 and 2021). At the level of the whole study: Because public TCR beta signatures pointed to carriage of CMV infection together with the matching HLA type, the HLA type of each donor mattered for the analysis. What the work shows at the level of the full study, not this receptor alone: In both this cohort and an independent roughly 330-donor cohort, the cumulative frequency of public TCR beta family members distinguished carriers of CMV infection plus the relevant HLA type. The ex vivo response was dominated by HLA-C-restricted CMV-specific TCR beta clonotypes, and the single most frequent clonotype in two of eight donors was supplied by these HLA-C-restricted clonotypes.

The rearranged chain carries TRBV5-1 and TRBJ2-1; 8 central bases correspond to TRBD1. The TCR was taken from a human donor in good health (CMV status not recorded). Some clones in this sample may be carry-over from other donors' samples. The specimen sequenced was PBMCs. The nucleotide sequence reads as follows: TGCGCCAGCAGCTTGCGAACCGGGACAGGCGCCAATGAGCAGTTCTTC. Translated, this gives CASSLRTGTGANEQFF.